The following is a T cell receptor (beta chain) sequence with its context. The treatment is: oral pan-JAK inhibitor, 5-10 mg twice daily. These data belong to a study of CD8+ T cells in alopecia areata. Sequencing templates came from extracted RNA that was reverse transcribed into cDNA. Generated by immunoSEQ multiplex PCR, the TCRdb table keeps only in-frame clones and is missing some. The data show around 270,000 clones, over 45% seen once. The V segment lost 3 bases and the J segment 2 bases; nucleotides outside the gene matches: 6. CDR1 MGHRA and CDR2 YSYEKL come from the germline V gene. This CDR3 is built from 17 residues.

The source was CD4+ T cells sorted from blood, collected at week 24, from a patient treated with tofacitinib. The chain links TRBV4-1 to TRBJ2-7; 14 bases match TRBD2. The receptor was isolated from a human donor with alopecia areata. The CDR3 nucleotides read TGCGCCAGCAGCCAGGAATGGACTAGCGGGGGGCCCTACGAGCAGTACTTC. This gives the protein CASSQEWTSGGPYEQYF.